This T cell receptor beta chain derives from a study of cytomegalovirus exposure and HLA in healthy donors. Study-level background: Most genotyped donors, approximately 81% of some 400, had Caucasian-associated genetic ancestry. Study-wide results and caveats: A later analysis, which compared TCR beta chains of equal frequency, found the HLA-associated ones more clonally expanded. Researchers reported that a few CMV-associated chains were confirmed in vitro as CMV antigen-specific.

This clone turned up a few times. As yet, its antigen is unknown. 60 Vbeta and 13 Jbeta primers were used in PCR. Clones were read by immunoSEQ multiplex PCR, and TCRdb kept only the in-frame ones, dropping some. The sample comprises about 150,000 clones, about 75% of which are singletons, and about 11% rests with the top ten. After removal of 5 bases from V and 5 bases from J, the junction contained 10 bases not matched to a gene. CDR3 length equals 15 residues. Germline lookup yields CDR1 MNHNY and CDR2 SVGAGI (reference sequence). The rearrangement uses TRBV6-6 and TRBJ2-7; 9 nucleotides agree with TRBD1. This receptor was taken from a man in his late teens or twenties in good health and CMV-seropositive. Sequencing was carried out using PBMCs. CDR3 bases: TGTGCCAGCAGTGAGCCCGGGACAGGGACCCACGAGCAGTACTTC. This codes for CASSEPGTGTHEQYF.